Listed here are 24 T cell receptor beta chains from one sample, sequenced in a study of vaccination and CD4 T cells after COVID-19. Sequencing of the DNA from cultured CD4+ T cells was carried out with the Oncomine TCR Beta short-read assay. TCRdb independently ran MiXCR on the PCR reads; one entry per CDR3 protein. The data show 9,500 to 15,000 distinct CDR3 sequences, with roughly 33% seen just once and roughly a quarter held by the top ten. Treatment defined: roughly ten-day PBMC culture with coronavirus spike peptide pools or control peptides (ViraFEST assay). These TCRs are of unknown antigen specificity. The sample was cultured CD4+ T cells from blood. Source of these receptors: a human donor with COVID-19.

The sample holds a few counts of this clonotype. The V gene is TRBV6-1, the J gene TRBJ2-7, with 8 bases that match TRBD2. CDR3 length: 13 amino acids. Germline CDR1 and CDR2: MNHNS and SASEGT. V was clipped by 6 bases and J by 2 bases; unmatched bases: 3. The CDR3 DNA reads TGTGCCAGCAGACCCGGGGGGGCCTACGAGCAGTACTTC. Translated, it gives CASRPGGAYEQYF.

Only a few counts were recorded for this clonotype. The CDR3: CASSDGAEYAQHF. CDR3 nucleotides: TGTGCCAGCAGTGACGGGGCGGAATACGCCCAGCATTTT. The chain couples TRBV2 to TRBJ1-5; weak D call: TRBD1 (5 bases). The CDR3 extends over 13 amino acids. The V gene lost 3 bases and the J gene lost 11 bases, with 14 bases spanning the gap. Germline lookup yields CDR1 SNHLY and CDR2 FYNNEI.

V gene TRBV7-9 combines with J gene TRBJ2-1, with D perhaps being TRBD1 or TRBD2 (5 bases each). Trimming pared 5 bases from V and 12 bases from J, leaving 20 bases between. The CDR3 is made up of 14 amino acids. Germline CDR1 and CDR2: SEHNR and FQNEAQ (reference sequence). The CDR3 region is CASSRDLNSYGQFF. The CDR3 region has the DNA TGTGCCAGCAGCCGGGACCTCAATTCCTATGGGCAGTTCTTC.

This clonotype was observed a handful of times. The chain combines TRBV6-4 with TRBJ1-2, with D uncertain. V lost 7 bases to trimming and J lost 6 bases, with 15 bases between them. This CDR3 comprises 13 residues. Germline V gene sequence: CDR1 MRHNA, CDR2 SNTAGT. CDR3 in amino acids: CASIPRRNNGYTF. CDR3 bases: TGTGCCAGCATCCCTAGGCGGAATAATGGCTACACCTTC.

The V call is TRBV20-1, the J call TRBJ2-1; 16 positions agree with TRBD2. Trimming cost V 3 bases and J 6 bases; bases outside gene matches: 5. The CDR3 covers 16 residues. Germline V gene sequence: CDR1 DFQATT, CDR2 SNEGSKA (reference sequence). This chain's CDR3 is CSARGLAGGYGNEQFF. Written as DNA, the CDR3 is TGCAGTGCTAGGGGACTAGCGGGGGGGTATGGCAATGAGCAGTTCTTC.

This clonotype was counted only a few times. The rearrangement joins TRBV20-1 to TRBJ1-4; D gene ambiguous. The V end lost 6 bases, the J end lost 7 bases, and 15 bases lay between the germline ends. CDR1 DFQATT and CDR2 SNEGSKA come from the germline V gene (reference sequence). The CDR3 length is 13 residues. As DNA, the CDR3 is TGCAGTGCGCGGGCCTCTAAGGGTGAAAAACTGTTTTTT. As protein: CSARASKGEKLFF.

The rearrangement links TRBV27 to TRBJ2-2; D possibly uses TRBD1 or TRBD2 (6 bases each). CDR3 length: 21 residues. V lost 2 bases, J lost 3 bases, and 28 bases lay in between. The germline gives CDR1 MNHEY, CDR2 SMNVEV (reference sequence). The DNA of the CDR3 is TGTGCCAGCAGTTTAGAACCTTCATCGGGGGCCGCACGTTCTCACACCGGGGAGCTGTTTTTT. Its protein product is CASSLEPSSGAARSHTGELFF.

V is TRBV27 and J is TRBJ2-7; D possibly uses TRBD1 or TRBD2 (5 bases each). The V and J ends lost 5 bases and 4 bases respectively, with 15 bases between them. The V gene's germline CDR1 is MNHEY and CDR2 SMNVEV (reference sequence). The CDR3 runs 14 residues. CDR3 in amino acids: CASSGSRGPYEQYF. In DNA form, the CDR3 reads TGTGCCAGCAGTGGTAGCCGGGGACCGTACGAGCAGTACTTC.

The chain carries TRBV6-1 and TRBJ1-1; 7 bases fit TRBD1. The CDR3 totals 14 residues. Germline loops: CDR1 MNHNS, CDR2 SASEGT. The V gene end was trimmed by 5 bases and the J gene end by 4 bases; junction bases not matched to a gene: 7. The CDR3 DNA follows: TGTGCCAGCAGTCTAACAGGGGATTCCACTGAAGCTTTCTTT. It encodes CASSLTGDSTEAFF.

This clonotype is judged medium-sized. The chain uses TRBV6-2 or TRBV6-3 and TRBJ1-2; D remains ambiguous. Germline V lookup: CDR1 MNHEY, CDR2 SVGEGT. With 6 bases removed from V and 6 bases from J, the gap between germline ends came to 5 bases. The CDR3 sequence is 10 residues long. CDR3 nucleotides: TGTGCCAGCAGGGATAATGGCTACACCTTC. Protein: CASRDNGYTF.

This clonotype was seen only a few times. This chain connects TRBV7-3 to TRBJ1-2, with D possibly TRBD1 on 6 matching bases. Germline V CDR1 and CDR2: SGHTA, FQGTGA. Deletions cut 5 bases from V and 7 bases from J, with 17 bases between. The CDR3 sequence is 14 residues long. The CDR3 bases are TGTGCCAGCAGCGCAACCGGGGGCAAGGGTGGCTACACCTTC. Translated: CASSATGGKGGYTF.

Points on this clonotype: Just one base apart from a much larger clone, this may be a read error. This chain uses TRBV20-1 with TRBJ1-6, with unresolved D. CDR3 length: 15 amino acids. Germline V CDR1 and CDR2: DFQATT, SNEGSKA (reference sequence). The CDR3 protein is CSARGPELNNPPLHF. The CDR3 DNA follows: TGCAGTGCTAGAGGCCCCGAACTAAATAATCCACCCCTCCACTTT.

The CDR3 protein is CASSNHREGGYGYTF. The CDR3 DNA reads as TGTGCCAGCAGCAACCACAGGGAGGGAGGATATGGCTACACCTTC. This rearrangement joins TRBV27 to TRBJ1-2, with D possibly being TRBD1 (6 bases). Germline V gene lookup returns CDR1 MNHEY and CDR2 SMNVEV (reference sequence). The length of the CDR3 is 15 residues. V lost 6 bases and J lost 5, with 19 bases in between.

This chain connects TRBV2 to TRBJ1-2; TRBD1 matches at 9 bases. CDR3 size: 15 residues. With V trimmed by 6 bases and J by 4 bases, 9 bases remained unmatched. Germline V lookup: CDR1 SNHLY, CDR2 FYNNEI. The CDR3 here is CASRLLQGQGYGYTF. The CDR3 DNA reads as TGTGCCAGCAGGCTCCTCCAGGGACAGGGCTATGGCTACACCTTC.

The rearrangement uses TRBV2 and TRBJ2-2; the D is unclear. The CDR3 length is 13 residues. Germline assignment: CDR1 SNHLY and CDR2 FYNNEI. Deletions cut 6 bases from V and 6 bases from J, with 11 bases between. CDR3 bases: TGTGCCAGCAGCAAAGAGGATCCCGGGGAGCTGTTTTTT. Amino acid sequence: CASSKEDPGELFF.

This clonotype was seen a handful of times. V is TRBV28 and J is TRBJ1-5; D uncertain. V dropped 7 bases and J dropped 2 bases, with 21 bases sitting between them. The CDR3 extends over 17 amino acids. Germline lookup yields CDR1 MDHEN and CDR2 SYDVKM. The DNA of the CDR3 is TGTGCCAGCACTCCCGGGGTGAGGTCTCAGGGCAATCAGCCCCAGCATTTT. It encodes CASTPGVRSQGNQPQHF.

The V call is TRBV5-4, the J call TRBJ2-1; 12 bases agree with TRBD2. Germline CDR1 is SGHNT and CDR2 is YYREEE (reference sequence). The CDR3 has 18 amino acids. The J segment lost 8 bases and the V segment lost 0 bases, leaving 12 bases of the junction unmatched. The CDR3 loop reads CASSLELLTSGGPDEQFF. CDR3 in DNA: TGTGCCAGCAGCTTGGAGTTATTGACTAGCGGGGGTCCGGATGAGCAGTTCTTC.

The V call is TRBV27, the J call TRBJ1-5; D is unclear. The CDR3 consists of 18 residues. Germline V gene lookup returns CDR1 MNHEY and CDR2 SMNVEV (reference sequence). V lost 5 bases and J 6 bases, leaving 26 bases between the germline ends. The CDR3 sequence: CASSLLPQVGWVGQPQHF. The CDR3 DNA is TGTGCCAGCAGTCTGTTGCCGCAGGTGGGTTGGGTCGGTCAGCCCCAGCATTTT.

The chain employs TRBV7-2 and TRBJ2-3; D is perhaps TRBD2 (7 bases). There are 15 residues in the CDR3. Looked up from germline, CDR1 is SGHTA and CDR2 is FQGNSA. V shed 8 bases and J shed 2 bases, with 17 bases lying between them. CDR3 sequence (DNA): TGTGCCAGCTCGTGGGGGGGGGCATACACAGATACGCAGTATTTT. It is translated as CASSWGGAYTDTQYF.

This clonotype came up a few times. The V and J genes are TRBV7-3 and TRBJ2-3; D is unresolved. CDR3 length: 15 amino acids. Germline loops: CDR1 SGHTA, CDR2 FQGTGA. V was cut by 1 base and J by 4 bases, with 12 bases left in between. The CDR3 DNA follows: TGTGCCAGCAGCTTAAGGCGGAATGAGGCAGATACGCAGTATTTT. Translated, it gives CASSLRRNEADTQYF.

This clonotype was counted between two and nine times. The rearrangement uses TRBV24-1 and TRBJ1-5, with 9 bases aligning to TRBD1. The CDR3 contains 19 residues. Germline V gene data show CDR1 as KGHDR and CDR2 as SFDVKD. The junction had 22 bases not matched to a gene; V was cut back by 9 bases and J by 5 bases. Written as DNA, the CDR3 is TGTGCCACCGGCGTCTCCGGGACAGGGATCATCCAAAGCGATCAGCCCCAGCATTTT. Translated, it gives CATGVSGTGIIQSDQPQHF.

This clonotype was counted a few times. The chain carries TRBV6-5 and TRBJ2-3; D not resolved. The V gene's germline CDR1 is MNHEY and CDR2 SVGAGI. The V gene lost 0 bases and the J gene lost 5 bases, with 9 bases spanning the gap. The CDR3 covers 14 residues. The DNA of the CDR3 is TGTGCCAGCAGTTACTCGATACGAAAAGATACGCAGTATTTT. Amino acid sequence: CASSYSIRKDTQYF.

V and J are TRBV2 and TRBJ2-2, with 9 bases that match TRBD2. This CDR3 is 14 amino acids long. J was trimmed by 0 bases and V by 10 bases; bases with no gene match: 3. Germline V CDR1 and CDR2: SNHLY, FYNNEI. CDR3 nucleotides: TGTGCCACCGCTAGCGGGGCGAACACCGGGGAGCTGTTTTTT. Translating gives CATASGANTGELFF.

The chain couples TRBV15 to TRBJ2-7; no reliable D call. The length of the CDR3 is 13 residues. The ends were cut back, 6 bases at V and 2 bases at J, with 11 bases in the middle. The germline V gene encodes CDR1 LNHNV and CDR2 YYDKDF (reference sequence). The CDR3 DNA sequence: TGTGCCACCAGGGACGTGGCCACCTACGAGCAGTACTTC. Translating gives CATRDVATYEQYF.